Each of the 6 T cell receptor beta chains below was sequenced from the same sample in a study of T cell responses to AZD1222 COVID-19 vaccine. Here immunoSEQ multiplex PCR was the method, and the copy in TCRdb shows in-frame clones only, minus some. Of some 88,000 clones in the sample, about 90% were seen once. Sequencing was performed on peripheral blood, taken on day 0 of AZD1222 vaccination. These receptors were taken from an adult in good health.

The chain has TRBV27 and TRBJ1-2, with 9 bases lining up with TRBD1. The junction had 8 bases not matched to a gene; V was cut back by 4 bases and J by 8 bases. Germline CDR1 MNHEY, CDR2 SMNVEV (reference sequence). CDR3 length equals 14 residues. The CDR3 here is CASSSHSDRGGYTF. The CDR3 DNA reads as TGTGCCAGCAGTTCCCACTCTGACAGGGGGGGCTACACCTTC.

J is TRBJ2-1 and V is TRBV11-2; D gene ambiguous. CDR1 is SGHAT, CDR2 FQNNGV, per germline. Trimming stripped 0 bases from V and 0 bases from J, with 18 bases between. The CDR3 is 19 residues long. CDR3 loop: CASSLDLRFSSSSYNEQFF. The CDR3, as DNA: TGTGCCAGCAGCTTAGATCTTAGGTTTTCTTCTAGCTCCTACAATGAGCAGTTCTTC. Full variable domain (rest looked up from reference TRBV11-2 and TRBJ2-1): EAGVAQSPRYKIIEKRQSVAFWCNPISGHATLYWYQQILGQGPKLLIQFQNNGVVDDSQLPKDRFSAERLKGVDSTLKIQPAKLEDSAVYLCASSLDLRFSSSSYNEQFFGPGTRLTVL.

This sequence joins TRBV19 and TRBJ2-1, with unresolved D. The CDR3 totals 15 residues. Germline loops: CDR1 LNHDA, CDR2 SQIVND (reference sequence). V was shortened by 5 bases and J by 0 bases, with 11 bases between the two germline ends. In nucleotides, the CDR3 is TGTGCCAGTAGTTCCGCGTTAAGCTCCTACAATGAGCAGTTCTTC. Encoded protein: CASSSALSSYNEQFF.

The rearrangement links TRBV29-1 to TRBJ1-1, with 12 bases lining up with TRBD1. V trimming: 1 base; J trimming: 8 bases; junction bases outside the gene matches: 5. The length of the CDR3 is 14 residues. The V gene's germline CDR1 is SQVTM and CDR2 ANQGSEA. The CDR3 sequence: CSVEVGTGGGEAFF. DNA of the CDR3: TGCAGCGTTGAAGTGGGGACAGGGGGCGGCGAAGCTTTCTTT.

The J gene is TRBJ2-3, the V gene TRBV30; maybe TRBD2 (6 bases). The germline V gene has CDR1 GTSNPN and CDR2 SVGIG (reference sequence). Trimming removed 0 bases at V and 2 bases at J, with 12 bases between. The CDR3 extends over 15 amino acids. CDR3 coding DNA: TGTGCCTGGAGTGTACCCAGCGGGTACACAGATACGCAGTATTTT. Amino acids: CAWSVPSGYTDTQYF. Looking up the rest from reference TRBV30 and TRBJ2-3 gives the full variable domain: SQTIHQWPATLVQPVGSPLSLECTVEGTSNPNLYWYRQAAGRGLQLLFYSVGIGQISSEVPQNLSASRPQDRQFILSSKKLLLSDSGFYLCAWSVPSGYTDTQYFGPGTRLTVL.

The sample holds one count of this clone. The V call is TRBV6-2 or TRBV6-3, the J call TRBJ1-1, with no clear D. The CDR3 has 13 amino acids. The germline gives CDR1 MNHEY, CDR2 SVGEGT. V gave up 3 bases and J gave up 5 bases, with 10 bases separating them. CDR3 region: CASSYFGSTEAFF. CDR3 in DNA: TGTGCCAGCAGTTATTTCGGGAGTACTGAAGCTTTCTTT.